This TCR beta chain was identified during a study of blood T cells in healthy people across ages. Study findings and constraints: Unsorted PBMCs ruled out conclusive naive versus antigen-experienced comparison.

The sample providers were healthy Caucasian people from Russia, aged about 6 to 90. The CDR3 spans 11 residues. V shed 4 bases and J shed 0 bases, with 1 base lying between them. CDR1 is ENHRY and CDR2 is SYGVKD in the germline V gene. This clonotype was counted at least ten times. Its antigen is unidentified. Sample-barcoded 5' priming and a J-beta primer mix drove a second PCR of roughly 6 to 12 cycles. TCRdb used MiXCR to reprocess the 5' RACE reads, holding one entry per CDR3 protein. This sample has over 950,000 distinct CDR3 sequences; about 53% occur once, and the top ten carry over 20%. Material: blood. The TCR was taken from an older woman in good health. The chain combines TRBV10-3 with TRBJ2-7; D is uncertain. The CDR3 DNA sequence: TGTGCCATCAGTGCCTCCTACGAGCAGTACTTC. Its translation: CAISASYEQYF.